This T cell receptor (beta chain) is from a study of blood T cell repertoires in COVID-19. Looking at the study overall: Donors in the United States, Italy and Spain gave samples during acute or convalescent COVID-19. PBMCs, B-cell-depleted T cells, or T cells were the source of the cDNA or gDNA that made up the material.

Using immunoSEQ multiplex PCR, the repertoire was profiled, and TCRdb retains in-frame clones only, with some absent. The sample lists about 400,000 clones, 88% occurring once. Participants, about 18 to 89 years old, spanned 25 or so US areas. Each participant's cohort was designated according to participant-reported clinical history. The sequenced sample consisted of PBMCs or T cells enriched from blood (not recorded which). The source of this sequence is a woman aged 40 to 50 with acute COVID-19.

In DNA, the CDR3 is TGCGCCAGCAGCGTACAGGTTGGGGCCGGGGAGACCCAGTACTTC. Amino acids: CASSVQVGAGETQYF. The chain carries TRBV5-1 and TRBJ2-5, with D maybe TRBD1 (5 bases). The CDR3 has 15 amino acids. Germline V gene data show CDR1 as SGHRS and CDR2 as YFSETQ. V lost 4 bases to trimming and J lost 5 bases, with 18 bases between them. Complete variable domain (other parts from reference TRBV5-1 and TRBJ2-5): KAGVTQTPRYLIKTRGQQVTLSCSPISGHRSVSWYQQTPGQGLQFLFEYFSETQRNKGNFPGRFSGRQFSNSRSEMNVSTLELGDSALYLCASSVQVGAGETQYFGPGTRLLVL.